A selection of T cell receptor beta chains follows, all from one sample in a study of T-cell reconstitution after alpha-beta-depleted transplantation in children. TCRdb analysed the PCR reads with MiXCR anew, one entry per CDR3 protein. Of 600,000 to 800,000 distinct CDR3 sequences listed, around 12% are singletons. The specimen was PBMCs, collected before TCRalphabeta/CD19-depleted stem cell transplant. The receptors come from a girl between 2 and 10 years old with congenital amegakaryocytic thrombocytopenia, due to receive a stem cell transplant. The CDR3 runs from the conserved cysteine through the conserved F or W. The order of the fields is V gene, J gene, D gene, clone size, CDR3 protein, CDR3 DNA. D genes are given only for firm matches. Clone size is stated in some rows and not others, as once, few, many or a class when expanded.

>TRBV7-6|TRBJ1-6|NA|many
CASSLIRNNSPLHF
TGTGCCAGCAGCTTAATACGGAATAATTCACCCCTCCACTTT
>TRBV29-1|TRBJ2-1|NA|many
CSVMAASNEQFF
TGCAGCGTCATGGCAGCGTCCAATGAGCAGTTCTTC
>TRBV20-1|TRBJ2-1|TRBD2|many
CSARKTGLAGGEQFF
TGCAGTGCTAGAAAAACGGGACTAGCGGGTGGTGAGCAGTTCTTC
>TRBV27|TRBJ2-1|TRBD2|few
CASNSGTRTYNEQFF
TGTGCCAGCAACTCCGGGACTAGGACCTACAATGAGCAGTTCTTC
>TRBV5-1|TRBJ2-7|NA|NA
CASSFNENYEQYF
TGCGCCAGCAGCTTCAACGAAAACTACGAGCAGTACTTC
>TRBV20-1|TRBJ1-2|NA|many
CSAPDQRKYGYTF
TGCAGTGCTCCGGACCAACGAAAGTATGGCTACACCTTC
>TRBV7-9|TRBJ1-1|NA|NA
CASSFPPIGANTEAFF
TGTGCCAGCAGCTTCCCCCCCATAGGGGCGAACACTGAAGCTTTCTTT
>TRBV4-1|TRBJ2-7|TRBD1|NA
CASSPMDRDTYEQYF
TGCGCCAGCAGCCCAATGGACAGGGATACCTACGAGCAGTACTTC
>TRBV30|TRBJ2-7|NA|NA
CAWTGRGEQYF
TGTGCCTGGACCGGGAGAGGCGAGCAGTACTTC
>TRBV7-6|TRBJ1-1|NA|NA
CASSRSGGHTEAFF
TGTGCCAGCAGCCGCAGTGGGGGGCACACTGAAGCTTTCTTT
>TRBV6-4|TRBJ2-1|NA|many
CASAVGAWNEQFF
TGTGCCAGTGCGGTGGGAGCGTGGAATGAGCAGTTCTTC
>TRBV5-1|TRBJ2-2|NA|NA
CASSLNRANTGELFF
TGCGCCAGCAGCTTAAACAGGGCAAACACCGGGGAGCTGTTTTTT
>TRBV18|TRBJ1-3|NA|NA
CASSPVRDRSGNTIYF
TGTGCCAGCTCACCGGTCCGGGACCGCTCTGGAAACACCATATATTTT
>TRBV6-1|TRBJ2-5|TRBD2|NA
CASQRLGTSGQEETQYF
TGTGCCAGCCAGAGACTGGGGACTAGCGGCCAAGAAGAGACCCAGTACTTC
>TRBV18|TRBJ1-1|TRBD1|few
CASSPLTGVGSEAFF
TGTGCCAGCTCACCGTTGACAGGGGTCGGATCCGAAGCTTTCTTT
>TRBV7-9|TRBJ1-2|NA|once
CASSLQPTNYGYTF
TGTGCCAGCAGCTTACAGCCCACTAACTATGGCTACACCTTC
>TRBV12-3/TRBV12-4|TRBJ2-7|TRBD2|many
CASCLTGTSVYEQYF
TGTGCCAGCTGCCTCACCGGGACTAGCGTCTACGAGCAGTACTTC
>TRBV19|TRBJ2-1|NA|few
CASSILGTSYNEQFF
TGTGCCAGTAGTATTTTGGGGACTTCCTACAATGAGCAGTTCTTC
>TRBV12-3/TRBV12-4|TRBJ1-1|NA|NA
CASSQRAFDTEAFF
TGTGCCAGCAGCCAACGGGCTTTCGACACTGAAGCTTTCTTT
>TRBV20-1|TRBJ2-1|NA|many
CSASGSAYNEQFF
TGCAGTGCTAGCGGGAGTGCCTACAATGAGCAGTTCTTC
>TRBV12-3/TRBV12-4|TRBJ2-6|NA|many
CASSSLTETSGANVLTF
TGTGCCAGCAGCTCTTTGACAGAGACCTCTGGGGCCAACGTCCTGACTTTC
>TRBV28|TRBJ2-4|TRBD1|many
CASSSSRGTGVNIQYF
TGTGCCAGCAGTTCCTCCCGGGGGACAGGGGTAAACATTCAGTACTTC
>TRBV10-3|TRBJ2-1|NA|many
CAISELLHNEQFF
TGTGCCATCAGTGAGCTCCTCCACAATGAGCAGTTCTTC
>TRBV29-1|TRBJ2-1|TRBD2|few
CSATSGSGEQFF
TGCAGCGCGACTAGCGGGAGCGGTGAGCAGTTCTTC
>TRBV4-2|TRBJ2-5|NA|NA
CASSQEPGMGPGTQYF
TGTGCCAGCAGCCAAGAACCCGGGATGGGGCCAGGGACCCAGTACTTC
>TRBV28|TRBJ1-2|NA|many
CASSSHTGTLYGYTF
TGTGCCAGCAGTTCCCATACCGGGACGCTCTATGGCTACACCTTC
>TRBV12-3/TRBV12-4|TRBJ2-2|NA|NA
CASSFPRENQGLIKGDFFGELFF
TGTGCCAGCAGTTTCCCCAGGGAAAATCAGGGACTCATTAAGGGAGATTTCTTCGGGGAGCTGTTTTTT
>TRBV10-2|TRBJ2-7|NA|many
CASSERWYEQYF
TGCGCCAGCAGTGAGAGGTGGTACGAGCAGTACTTC
>TRBV6-2/TRBV6-3|TRBJ2-1|TRBD2|many
CASSLGLAGAFTYNEQFF
TGTGCCAGCAGTCTGGGACTAGCGGGAGCCTTTACCTACAATGAGCAGTTCTTC
>TRBV4-1|TRBJ2-4|TRBD2|once
CASSQERGSDIQYF
TGCGCCAGCAGCCAAGAACGCGGGAGTGACATTCAGTACTTC
>TRBV20-1|TRBJ2-5|NA|NA
CSARDLGDQETQYF
TGCAGTGCTAGAGATTTGGGGGATCAAGAGACCCAGTACTTC
>TRBV7-8|TRBJ2-3|TRBD2|few
CASSSGAGGPPDTQYF
TGTGCCAGCAGCTCCGGGGCGGGAGGGCCACCAGATACGCAGTATTTT
>TRBV18|TRBJ1-1|NA|few
CASSPWQQGGIMNTEAFF
TGTGCCAGCTCACCATGGCAGCAAGGTGGGATTATGAACACTGAAGCTTTCTTT
>TRBV7-9|TRBJ2-7|NA|many
CASSLPLGGISYEQYF
TGTGCCAGCAGCCTCCCCCTTGGCGGGATCTCCTACGAGCAGTACTTC
>TRBV5-1|TRBJ2-2|NA|many
CASSFYGRTGELFF
TGCGCCAGCAGCTTCTACGGACGCACTGGGGAGCTGTTTTTT
>TRBV29-1|TRBJ2-1|TRBD1|many
CSVEGQGAEQFF
TGCAGCGTTGAGGGACAGGGCGCTGAGCAGTTCTTC